This T cell receptor (beta chain) was found in a study of shared clonotypes between healthy human individuals. As concerns this clone: Its target is unknown. Additional DNA sequences in this sample encode the identical CDR3.

The CDR3 has 15 amino acids. Germline CDR1 MDHEN, CDR2 SYDVKM. V was pared by 8 bases and J by 3 bases, with 11 bases of the junction left unmatched. Some clones are missing from TCRdb's copy, which holds only in-frame ones; the method was immunoSEQ multiplex PCR. The sample yields roughly 680,000 clones, 72% seen once. Findings and caveats of the study: Donor scarcity curtailed the genetic and exposure-history diversity represented herein. Naive subsets typically showed greater estimated richness than memory subsets.

Source material: memory CD4+ T cells sorted from blood. The subset is: CD45RA-negative fraction. The chain joins TRBV28 to TRBJ2-3; 7 bases fit TRBD2. This TCR was sampled from a young woman in good health. CDR3 bases: TGTGCCAGCTCCTCGGGCGGGAGTAGGACAGATACGCAGTATTTT. Translating gives CASSSGGSRTDTQYF.